This passage covers 20 T cell receptor beta chains from one sample sequenced in a study of PD-1 blockade in classical Hodgkin lymphoma (dated by TCRdb to the early 2020s). The library was produced with the immunoSEQ multiplex PCR assay. TCRdb stores this immuneACCESS table with in-frame sequences only. Part of the clones is absent; in the studies checked, under half of the shortfall reflects unresolved V genes, and no reason is known for the rest. This sample has roughly 60,000 clones in its table, and about 88% of those were observed once. The top ten clones comprise over 9.5% of the sample. In light of the paper, this sample's time point label describes: cycle 1 day 1 (C1D1), immediately before nivolumab initiation. Every trial patient had relapsed after autologous stem cell transplantation, and cohorts A, B and C differed in prior brentuximab vedotin exposure. The sample here was peripheral blood mononuclear cells (PBMCs), taken at baseline. All receptors come from a human donor with classical Hodgkin lymphoma.

This clone showed up just once. The rearrangement links TRBV2 to TRBJ1-2; 7 nucleotides align to TRBD1. In germline, CDR1 is SNHLY, CDR2 FYNNEI. This CDR3 is built from 14 residues. The junction had 7 bases not matched to a gene; V was cut back by 5 bases and J by 4 bases. The CDR3 sequence: CASSTNRGLYGYTF. The CDR3 DNA is TGTGCCAGCAGTACCAACAGGGGACTCTATGGCTACACCTTC.

This clone occurred once. The J gene is TRBJ2-4, the V gene TRBV19; TRBD2 might be the D (6 bases). Germline CDR1 reads LNHDA; CDR2 reads SQIVND (reference sequence). This CDR3 is built from 13 residues. Trimming left V 9 bases short and J 11 bases short, with 20 bases between. As DNA, the CDR3 is TGTGCCAGCAGAAATCCGGGGACTCAGTTTCAGTACTTC. It codes for CASRNPGTQFQYF.

This chain joins TRBV5-1 and TRBJ2-7, with unresolved D. V was pared by 3 bases and J by 2 bases, with 6 bases between. The CDR3 spans 12 residues. Germline V gene sequence: CDR1 SGHRS, CDR2 YFSETQ. CDR3 region: CASSSQTYEQYF. In DNA form, the CDR3 reads TGCGCCAGCAGCTCTCAAACCTACGAGCAGTACTTC.

The chain carries TRBV19 and TRBJ1-5; D is unresolved. CDR3 length: 16 residues. V lost 1 base, J lost 6 bases, and 16 bases lay in between. Germline CDR1 is LNHDA and CDR2 is SQIVND (reference sequence). The DNA for the CDR3 is TGTGCCAGTAGTATAGGGGGAGGAGCGGTGCGTCAGCCCCAGCATTTT. Its translation is CASSIGGGAVRQPQHF.

V and J are TRBV5-1 and TRBJ2-5; 9 positions agree with TRBD2. Germline V gene data show CDR1 as SGHRS and CDR2 as YFSETQ. J lost 0 bases, V lost 2 bases, and 5 bases had no gene match. This CDR3 comprises 16 residues. CDR3 region: CASSFGLAMYQETQYF. CDR3 nucleotide sequence: TGCGCCAGCAGCTTCGGACTAGCGATGTACCAAGAGACCCAGTACTTC.

The CDR3 DNA reads as TGCGCCAGCAGCCCCATCGACACCGATCAGCCCCAGCATTTT. Translating gives CASSPIDTDQPQHF. V gene TRBV4-1 combines with J gene TRBJ1-5; D is undetermined. V dropped 4 bases and J dropped 5 bases, with 12 bases sitting between them. The CDR3 covers 14 residues. Germline V gene lookup returns CDR1 MGHRA and CDR2 YSYEKL.

The chain combines TRBV28 with TRBJ2-1; tentatively, D is TRBD2 (6 bases). Germline CDR1 MDHEN, CDR2 SYDVKM. The CDR3 has 14 residues. Between the trimmed V and J ends, which lost 4 bases and 4 bases, there was a span of 11 bases. CDR3 loop: CASSSVAVYNEQFF. CDR3 bases: TGTGCCAGCAGTTCGGTAGCGGTGTACAATGAGCAGTTCTTC.

The V gene is TRBV5-1, the J gene TRBJ2-5, with D unresolved. The CDR3 extends over 12 amino acids. V lost 1 base to trimming and J lost 2 bases, with 3 bases between them. Per germline, CDR1 SGHRS and CDR2 YFSETQ. The CDR3 coding sequence is TGCGCCAGCAGCTTGCGGCAAGAGACCCAGTACTTC. Its translation is CASSLRQETQYF.

The J gene is TRBJ1-5, the V gene TRBV10-3, with 12 nucleotides matching TRBD1. V was clipped by 5 bases and J by 4 bases; unmatched bases: 6. CDR3 length: 16 residues. The germline CDR1 and CDR2 sequences are ENHRY and SYGVKD. The CDR3 is CAISSGTGGRNQPQHF. CDR3 sequence (DNA): TGTGCCATCAGTTCCGGGACAGGGGGCCGAAATCAGCCCCAGCATTTT.

The gene calls are TRBV11-2 and TRBJ1-2; the match to TRBD1 covers 10 bases. Per the germline V gene, CDR1 is SGHAT and CDR2 is FQNNGV. With 4 bases clipped from V and 4 bases from J, the junction kept 18 bases outside the gene matches. CDR3 length: 19 amino acids. CDR3 sequence (DNA): TGTGCCAGCAGCTATGGGACGCGGGACAGGGGCGGAGAGCTCTATGGCTACACCTTC. Translating gives CASSYGTRDRGGELYGYTF.

V gene TRBV5-1 combines with J gene TRBJ2-7; D is possibly TRBD2 (6 bases). Germline CDR1 is SGHRS and CDR2 is YFSETQ. The CDR3 is 15 residues long. Trimming pared 0 bases from V and 5 bases from J, leaving 15 bases between. As DNA, the CDR3 is TGCGCCAGCAGCTTGGCGGAGGGCCTACCCCACGAGCAGTACTTC. Translated: CASSLAEGLPHEQYF.

The chain employs TRBV6-6 and TRBJ2-7; 9 bases agree with TRBD2. Germline loops: CDR1 MNHNY, CDR2 SVGAGI (reference sequence). Trimming cost V 0 bases and J 3 bases; bases outside gene matches: 6. CDR3 length equals 16 residues. The DNA of the CDR3 is TGTGCCAGCAGTTACTCGAAGGTGACTAGCGGCTACGAGCAGTACTTC. Translation gives CASSYSKVTSGYEQYF.

CDR3 amino acids: CASSQALADSYEQYF. CDR3 sequence (DNA): TGTGCCAGCAGCCAAGCCCTAGCGGACTCCTACGAGCAGTACTTC. This chain joins TRBV7-9 and TRBJ2-7, with 7 bases lining up with TRBD2. CDR1 and CDR2 (germline): SEHNR, FQNEAQ (reference sequence). This CDR3 is 15 amino acids long. After removal of 5 bases from V and 0 bases from J, the junction contained 7 bases not matched to a gene.

The rearrangement links TRBV19 to TRBJ1-2, with 7 positions matching TRBD1. The germline gives CDR1 LNHDA, CDR2 SQIVND (reference sequence). The ends lost 5 bases at V and 7 bases at J; junction bases unmatched: 10. The CDR3 has 14 amino acids. CDR3 nucleotide sequence: TGTGCCAGTAGTTGGCAGGGGGTTAATTTTGGCTACACCTTC. It translates to CASSWQGVNFGYTF.

The rearrangement joins TRBV21-1 to TRBJ2-7; TRBD1 is the table's D call, not checked against the DNA. TRBV21-1 is a listed pseudogene. The CDR3 contains 16 residues. The CDR3 region has the DNA TGTGCCAGCAGCAAAAAGGGGCCGGGACAGCACTACGAGCAGTACTTC. This codes for CASSKKGPGQHYEQYF.

The chain carries TRBV10-2 and TRBJ1-6; possible D gene TRBD1, 5 bases. CDR3 length: 14 residues. The ends were cut back, 2 bases at V and 5 bases at J, with 7 bases in the middle. From germline, CDR1 is WSHSY and CDR2 SAAADI. DNA of the CDR3: TGCGCCAGCAGTGAGCAGGGAAATAATTCACCCCTCCACTTT. This codes for CASSEQGNNSPLHF.

This clone was counted between two and nine times. This chain uses TRBV7-8 with TRBJ1-5; TRBD1 matches at 8 bases. This CDR3 has 12 amino acids. With V trimmed by 3 bases and J by 16 bases, 8 bases remained unmatched. CDR1 is SGHVS, CDR2 FQNEAQ, per germline. CDR3 DNA: TGTGCCAGCAGCTTCGGACAGGGAGAAAGCCATTTT. This sequence encodes CASSFGQGESHF.

The V and J genes are TRBV5-6 and TRBJ2-1; D is unresolved. From germline, CDR1 is SGHDT and CDR2 YYEEEE. The V end lost 5 bases, the J end lost 6 bases, and 21 bases lay between the germline ends. The CDR3 is 16 residues long. The CDR3 here is CASREIGSGLLNEQFF. Here the CDR3 DNA reads TGTGCCAGCAGAGAAATTGGGTCTGGGCTCCTCAATGAGCAGTTCTTC.

J is TRBJ2-1 and V is TRBV12-5; 8 bases are a match to TRBD2. Trimming cost V 0 bases and J 4 bases; bases outside gene matches: 5. There are 16 residues in the CDR3. CDR1 is LGHNT, CDR2 FRNRAP, per germline. CDR3 region: CASGLVAGGRYNEQFF. The CDR3 DNA is TGTGCTAGTGGTTTGGTGGCGGGAGGAAGGTACAATGAGCAGTTCTTC.

The chain joins TRBV11-2 to TRBJ2-7, with TRBD2 matching 7 bases. This CDR3 has 16 amino acids. Germline-derived CDR1 and CDR2 are SGHAT and FQNNGV. The ends lost 1 base at V and 6 bases at J; junction bases unmatched: 12. CDR3: CASSLGLGGVLSEQYF. CDR3 bases: TGTGCCAGCAGCTTAGGGTTGGGAGGGGTTCTTTCCGAGCAGTACTTC. The full variable domain, in which reference TRBV11-2 and TRBJ2-7 provide the parts outside the CDR3, is EAGVAQSPRYKIIEKRQSVAFWCNPISGHATLYWYQQILGQGPKLLIQFQNNGVVDDSQLPKDRFSAERLKGVDSTLKIQPAKLEDSAVYLCASSLGLGGVLSEQYFGPGTRLTVT.